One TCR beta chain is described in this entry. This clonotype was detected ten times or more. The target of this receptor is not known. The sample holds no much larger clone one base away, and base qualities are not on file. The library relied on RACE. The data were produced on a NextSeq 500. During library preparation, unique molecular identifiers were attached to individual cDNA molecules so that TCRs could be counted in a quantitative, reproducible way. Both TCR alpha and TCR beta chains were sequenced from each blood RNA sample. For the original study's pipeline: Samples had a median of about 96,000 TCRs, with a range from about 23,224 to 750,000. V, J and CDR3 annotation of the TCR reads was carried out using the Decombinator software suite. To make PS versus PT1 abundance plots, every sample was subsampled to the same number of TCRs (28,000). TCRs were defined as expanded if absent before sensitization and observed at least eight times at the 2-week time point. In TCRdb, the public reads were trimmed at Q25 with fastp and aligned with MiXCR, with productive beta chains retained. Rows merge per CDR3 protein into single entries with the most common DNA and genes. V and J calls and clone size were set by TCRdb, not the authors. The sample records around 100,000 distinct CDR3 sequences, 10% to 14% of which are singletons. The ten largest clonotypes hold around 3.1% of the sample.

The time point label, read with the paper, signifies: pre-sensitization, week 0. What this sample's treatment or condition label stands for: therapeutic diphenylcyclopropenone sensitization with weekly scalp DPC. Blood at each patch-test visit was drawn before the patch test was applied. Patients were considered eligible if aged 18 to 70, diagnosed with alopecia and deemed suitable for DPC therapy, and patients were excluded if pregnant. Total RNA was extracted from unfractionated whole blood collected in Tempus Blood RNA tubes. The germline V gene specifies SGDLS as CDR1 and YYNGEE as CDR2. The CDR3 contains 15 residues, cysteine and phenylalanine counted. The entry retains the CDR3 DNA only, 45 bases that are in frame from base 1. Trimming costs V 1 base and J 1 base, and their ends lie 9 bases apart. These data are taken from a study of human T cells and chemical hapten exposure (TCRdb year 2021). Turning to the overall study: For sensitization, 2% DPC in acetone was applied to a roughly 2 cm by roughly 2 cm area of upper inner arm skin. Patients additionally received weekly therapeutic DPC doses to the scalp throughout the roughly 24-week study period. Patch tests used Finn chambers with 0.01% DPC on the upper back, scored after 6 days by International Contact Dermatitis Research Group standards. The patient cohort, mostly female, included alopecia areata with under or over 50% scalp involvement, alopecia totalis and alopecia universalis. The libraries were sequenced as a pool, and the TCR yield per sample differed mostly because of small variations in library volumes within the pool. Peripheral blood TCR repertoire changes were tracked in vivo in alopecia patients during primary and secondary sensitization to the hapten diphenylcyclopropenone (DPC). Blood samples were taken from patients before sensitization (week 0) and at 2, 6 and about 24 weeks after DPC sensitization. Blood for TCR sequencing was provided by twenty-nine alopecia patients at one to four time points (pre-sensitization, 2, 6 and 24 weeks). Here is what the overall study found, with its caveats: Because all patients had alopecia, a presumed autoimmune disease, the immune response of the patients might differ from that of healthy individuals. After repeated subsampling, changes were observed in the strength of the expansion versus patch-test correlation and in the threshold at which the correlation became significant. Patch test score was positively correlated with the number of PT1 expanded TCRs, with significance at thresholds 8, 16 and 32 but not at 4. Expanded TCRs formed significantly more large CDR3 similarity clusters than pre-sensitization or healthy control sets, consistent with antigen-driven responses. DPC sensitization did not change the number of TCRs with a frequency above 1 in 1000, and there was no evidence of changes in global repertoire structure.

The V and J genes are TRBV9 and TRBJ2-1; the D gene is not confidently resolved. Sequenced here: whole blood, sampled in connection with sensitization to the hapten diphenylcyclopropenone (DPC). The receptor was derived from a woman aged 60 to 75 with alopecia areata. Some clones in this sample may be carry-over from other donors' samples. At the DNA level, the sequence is TGTGCCAGCAGCGTATCCCGTTATTCCTACAATGAGCAGTTCTTC. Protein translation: CASSVSRYSYNEQFF.